The 8 T cell receptor beta chains below all came from one sample that was sequenced in a study of blood T cells in healthy people across ages. Primed by a sample-barcoded 5' primer and a J-beta primer mix, a second PCR proceeded for 7 to 11 cycles. TCRdb re-derived calls from the 5' RACE reads in MiXCR, one entry per CDR3 protein. Of hundreds of thousands of distinct CDR3 sequences listed, 20% to 25% are singletons. These data were likewise used in another study, on T cells of mothers and their children.

The specimen sequenced was blood. These TCRs come from a boy between 10 and 17 years old in good health.

CDR3 coding DNA: TGTGCCAGCAGTTACCGCGGGGCCAGGGAAGAGACCCAGTACTTC. Amino acid sequence: CASSYRGAREETQYF. The V and J genes are TRBV6-2 or TRBV6-3 and TRBJ2-5; maybe TRBD2 (6 bases). Trimming left V 2 bases short and J 3 bases short, with 13 bases between. This CDR3 contains 15 residues. Germline CDR1 and CDR2: MNHEY and SVGEGT.

This clonotype came up many times. V usage is TRBV6-5 and J usage is TRBJ1-2, with 7 bases matching TRBD1. This CDR3 contains 18 residues. With V trimmed by 3 bases and J by 3 bases, 16 bases remained unmatched. CDR1 is MNHEY and CDR2 is SVGAGI in the germline V gene. The CDR3 DNA is TGTGCCAGCAGTTATTCGCGAACAGGGGCCATCCTGCACTATGGCTACACCTTC. This translates into CASSYSRTGAILHYGYTF.

Here the CDR3 DNA reads TGTGCCAACTCTCGACGGAGCGGCTTGTACCAAGAGACCCAGTACTTC. Its translation: CANSRRSGLYQETQYF. The genes are TRBV2 and TRBJ2-5; D is perhaps TRBD2 (5 bases). From germline, CDR1 is SNHLY and CDR2 FYNNEI. The V end was cut by 10 bases, the J end by 0 bases, with 21 bases between. This CDR3 has 16 amino acids.

This clonotype was picked up a small number of times. This chain connects TRBV28 to TRBJ1-5, with 10 positions matching TRBD1. The V segment lost 6 bases and the J segment 0 bases; nucleotides outside the gene matches: 8. This CDR3 contains 17 residues. Per germline, CDR1 MDHEN and CDR2 SYDVKM. The DNA for the CDR3 is TGTGCCAGCAGGCCGAAGGGGACAGGGGTTAGCAATCAGCCCCAGCATTTT. It is translated as CASRPKGTGVSNQPQHF.

The chain has TRBV7-3 and TRBJ2-1, with D possibly matching TRBD1 (5 bases). Germline CDR1 reads SGHTA; CDR2 reads FQGTGA. V lost 3 bases and J lost 5, with 14 bases in between. The CDR3 is 15 amino acids. The CDR3 sequence: CASSFRQGVDNEQFF. The CDR3 DNA follows: TGTGCCAGCAGCTTTCGGCAGGGCGTGGACAATGAGCAGTTCTTC.

The V and J genes are TRBV29-1 and TRBJ2-1, with 10 bases aligning to TRBD2. Trimming at V came to 2 bases and at J to 0 bases, leaving 1 base not matched to a gene. The CDR3 spans 15 residues. CDR1 and CDR2 from the germline V gene are SQVTM and ANQGSEA. Here the CDR3 reads CSVETSGISYNEQFF. The CDR3 region has the DNA TGCAGCGTTGAAACTAGCGGGATCTCCTACAATGAGCAGTTCTTC.

The CDR3 coding sequence is TGTGCCAGCAGCTTAGGCCCGACAGGGAAGCAAGAGACCCAGTACTTC. Protein: CASSLGPTGKQETQYF. The chain has TRBV7-9 and TRBJ2-5, with 7 bases lining up with TRBD1. The CDR3 has 16 amino acids. Unmatched junction bases numbered 7, after V lost 1 base and J lost 2 bases. Germline assignment: CDR1 SEHNR and CDR2 FQNEAQ (reference sequence).

The chain is built from TRBV5-8 and TRBJ2-1; 9 positions match TRBD2. The V gene end was trimmed by 6 bases and the J gene end by 4 bases; junction bases not matched to a gene: 11. The CDR3 runs 16 residues. Germline CDR1 and CDR2: SGHTS and YDEGEE. The CDR3 is CASNWGAGGPYNEQFF. In DNA form, the CDR3 reads TGTGCCAGCAACTGGGGGGCGGGAGGGCCGTACAATGAGCAGTTCTTC.